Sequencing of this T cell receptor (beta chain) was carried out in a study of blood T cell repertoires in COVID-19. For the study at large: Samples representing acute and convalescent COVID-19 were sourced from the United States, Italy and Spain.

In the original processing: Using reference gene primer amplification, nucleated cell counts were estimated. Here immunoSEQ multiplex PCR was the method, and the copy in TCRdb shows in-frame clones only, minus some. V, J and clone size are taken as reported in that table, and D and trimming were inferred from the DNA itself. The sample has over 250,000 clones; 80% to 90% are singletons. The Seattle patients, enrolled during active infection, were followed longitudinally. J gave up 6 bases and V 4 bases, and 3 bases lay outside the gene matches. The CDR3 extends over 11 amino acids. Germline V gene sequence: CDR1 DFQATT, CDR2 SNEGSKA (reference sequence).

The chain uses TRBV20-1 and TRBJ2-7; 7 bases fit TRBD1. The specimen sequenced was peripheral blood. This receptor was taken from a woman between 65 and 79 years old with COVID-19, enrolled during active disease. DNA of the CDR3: TGCAGTGCTACGACAGGGTCCGAGCAGTACTTC. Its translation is CSATTGSEQYF.